This T cell receptor beta chain was documented in a study of cytomegalovirus exposure and HLA in healthy donors. Only in-frame clones appear in the TCRdb table, and some are missing; sequencing was by immunoSEQ multiplex PCR. The sample consists of more than 110,000 clones, 80% to 90% of them appearing once. The length of the CDR3 is 13 residues. The V and J ends lost 3 bases and 6 bases respectively, with 10 bases between them. Germline assignment: CDR1 SGHDN and CDR2 FVKESK. This receptor was obtained from a man younger than 35 in good health and CMV-seronegative. Sequenced input: PBMCs. The V gene is TRBV14, the J gene TRBJ2-3; weak D call: TRBD1 (6 bases). The CDR3 spells CASSQLQGDTQYF. Here the CDR3 DNA reads TGTGCCAGCAGCCAGTTACAGGGCGATACGCAGTATTTT. Together with reference TRBV14 and TRBJ2-3, the CDR3 gives the full variable domain: EAGVTQFPSHSVIEKGQTVTLRCDPISGHDNLYWYRRVMGKEIKFLLHFVKESKQDESGMPNNRFLAERTGGTYSTLKVQPAELEDSGVYFCASSQLQGDTQYFGPGTRLTVL.